These T cell receptor beta chains were read from a single sample in a study of blood T cell repertoires in COVID-19. Method: immunoSEQ multiplex PCR; TCRdb's copy keeps in-frame clones and lacks some. The data hold tens of thousands of clones, with around nine tenths observed a single time. Sequencing used peripheral blood. The receptors shown here come from a human donor in a cohort sampled during active COVID-19. The CDR3 runs from the conserved cysteine through the conserved F or W. The order of the fields is D gene, J gene, CDR3 length, V gene, clone size, CDR3 protein, CDR3 DNA. A D gene is named only where the DNA matches it firmly. The size field is filled for only some rows; it gives once, few, many or a size class.

TRBD1	TRBJ1-4	18	TRBV7-6	NA	CASSLANPNRGTNEKLFF	TGTGCTAGCAGCTTAGCGAACCCAAACAGGGGGACTAATGAAAAACTGTTTTTT
NA	TRBJ1-2	13	TRBV28	NA	CASSEDRRYGYTF	TGTGCCAGCAGTGAGGACAGACGCTATGGCTACACCTTC
NA	TRBJ1-6	18	TRBV28	once	CASSPQGWWSSYNSPLHF	TGTGCCAGCAGTCCCCAGGGGTGGTGGTCCTCCTATAATTCACCCCTCCACTTT
NA	TRBJ1-1	12	TRBV10-2	NA	CASKWGQTEAFF	TGCGCCAGCAAGTGGGGCCAAACTGAAGCTTTCTTT
TRBD1	TRBJ1-1	14	TRBV6-5	NA	CASSSGQGGTEAFF	TGTGCCAGCAGTTCAGGACAGGGTGGCACTGAAGCTTTCTTT
TRBD1	TRBJ1-2	13	TRBV6-5	NA	CASSFGQGVDYTF	TGTGCCAGCAGTTTCGGACAGGGGGTCGACTACACCTTC
TRBD1	TRBJ1-5	13	TRBV30	NA	CAWSRQGDQPQHF	TGTGCCTGGAGTCGCCAGGGGGATCAGCCCCAGCATTTT
TRBD1	TRBJ2-3	13	TRBV14	NA	CASRGQGTDTQYF	TGTGCCAGCAGGGGACAGGGGACAGATACGCAGTATTTT
NA	TRBJ1-1	14	TRBV11-2	few	CASREQGAGAEAFF	TGTGCCAGCAGGGAACAGGGAGCTGGCGCTGAAGCTTTCTTT
NA	TRBJ2-3	16	TRBV6-5	NA	CASSYVGGGSTDTQYF	TGTGCCAGCAGTTACGTTGGTGGCGGGAGCACAGATACGCAGTATTTT
NA	TRBJ2-1	14	TRBV5-6	once	CASSFGEARGEQFF	TGTGCCAGCAGCTTCGGGGAGGCCCGCGGTGAGCAGTTCTTC
NA	TRBJ2-1	13	TRBV7-2	NA	CASSATRNNEQFF	TGTGCCAGCAGCGCTACCCGAAACAATGAGCAGTTCTTC
TRBD1	TRBJ2-7	14	TRBV5-5	NA	CASSLWTGPYEQYF	TGTGCCAGCAGCTTGTGGACAGGGCCCTACGAGCAGTACTTC
NA	TRBJ2-3	13	TRBV28	NA	CASTSGDTDTQYF	TGTGCCAGCACCTCGGGGGACACAGATACGCAGTATTTT
NA	TRBJ2-2	14	TRBV6-1	NA	CASSEREVTGELFF	TGTGCCAGCAGTGAAAGGGAGGTTACCGGGGAGCTGTTTTTT
NA	TRBJ1-1	13	TRBV6-5	NA	CASSRGPFAEAFF	TGTGCCAGCAGCCGAGGGCCATTCGCTGAAGCTTTCTTT
TRBD1	TRBJ1-1	16	TRBV6-2/TRBV6-3	NA	CASSYPTTGVNTEAFF	TGTGCCAGCAGTTACCCGACGACAGGGGTGAACACTGAAGCTTTCTTT
TRBD1	TRBJ1-1	13	TRBV5-1	NA	CASSGQGGGEAFF	TGCGCCAGCAGCGGACAGGGGGGAGGTGAAGCTTTCTTT
NA	TRBJ1-3	14	TRBV7-9	NA	CASSLVGGGNTIYF	TGTGCCAGCAGCTTAGTCGGGGGTGGAAACACCATATATTTT
NA	TRBJ2-5	14	TRBV7-2	NA	CASSLRQAQETQYF	TGTGCCAGCAGCCTACGACAGGCTCAAGAGACCCAGTACTTC
TRBD1	TRBJ2-7	13	TRBV7-9	NA	CASSRTGSYEQYF	TGTGCCAGCAGTCGGACAGGGTCCTACGAGCAGTACTTC
NA	TRBJ1-2	14	TRBV6-5	NA	CASSYGQAPYGYTF	TGTGCCAGCAGTTACGGCCAGGCCCCCTATGGCTACACCTTC